This TCR beta chain emerged from a study of T cells after yellow fever vaccination. Study at large: Low-cell-number fractions were prepared with SMART-Seq v4 Ultra Low Input. Study-wide findings and caveats: At under 98% for CD4 and approximately 89% for CD8, most primary-vaccination clones showed up again after the booster.

Remarks on this clonotype: Its antigen is still unknown.

Trimming shortened V by 5 bases and J by 7 bases, and 14 bases separated the two germline ends. The V gene's germline CDR1 is MDHEN and CDR2 SYDVKM. This CDR3 is built from 13 residues. Each CDR3 protein is one row after TCRdb ran MiXCR on the 5' RACE reads. Here the sample spans about 350,000 distinct CDR3 sequences, about an eighth being singletons. This receptor was obtained from a man between 18 and 29 years old who received the YFV17D yellow fever vaccine. The chain employs TRBV28 and TRBJ1-1; no clear D. The sample here was CD4+ T cells sorted from PBMCs, taken 15 days after the yellow fever booster vaccination. The CDR3, as DNA: TGTGCCAGCAGTCCGCGGGCACCCATTGAAGCTTTCTTT. Translation gives CASSPRAPIEAFF.